The TCR beta chain described here comes from a study of T-cell reconstitution after alpha-beta-depleted transplantation in children. CDR1 and CDR2 from the germline V gene are DFQATT and SNEGSKA (reference sequence). The CDR3 spans 16 residues. Trimming took 0 bases from V and 2 from J, leaving 17 bases between them. Unique molecular identifiers were built into the TCRbeta library. In TCRdb, the PCR reads were re-called with MiXCR into one record per CDR3 protein. This sample has a few hundred thousand distinct CDR3 sequences, with 9% to 12% found just once. The chain is built from TRBV20-1 and TRBJ2-7; the D gene is possibly TRBD2 (6 bases). This TCR derives from a human donor who donated a stem cell graft to a child with acute lymphoblastic leukemia. The sequenced sample was PBMCs from the stem cell graft donor, obtained from the stem cell graft. CDR3 loop: CSARDVVIAATYEQYF. DNA for the CDR3: TGCAGTGCTAGAGATGTCGTTATAGCGGCCACCTACGAGCAGTACTTC.